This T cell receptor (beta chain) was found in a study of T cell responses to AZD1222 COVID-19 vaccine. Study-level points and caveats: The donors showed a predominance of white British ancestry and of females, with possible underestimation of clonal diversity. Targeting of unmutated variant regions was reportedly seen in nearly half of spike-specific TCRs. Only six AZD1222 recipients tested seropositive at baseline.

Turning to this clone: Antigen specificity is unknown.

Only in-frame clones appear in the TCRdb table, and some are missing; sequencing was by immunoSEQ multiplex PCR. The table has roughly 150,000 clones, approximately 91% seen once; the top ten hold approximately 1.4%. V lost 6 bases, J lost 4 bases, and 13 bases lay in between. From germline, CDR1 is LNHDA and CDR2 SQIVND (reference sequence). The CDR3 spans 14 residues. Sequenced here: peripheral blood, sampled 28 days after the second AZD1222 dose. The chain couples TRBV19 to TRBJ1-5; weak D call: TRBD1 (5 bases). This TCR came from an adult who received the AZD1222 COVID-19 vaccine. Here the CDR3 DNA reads TGTGCCAGTAGATCAGGGTACGTGAATCAGCCCCAGCATTTT. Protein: CASRSGYVNQPQHF.